Below, 2 T cell receptor beta chains from the same sample are listed, as sequenced in a study of sequential checkpoint blockade in melanoma. The treatment denotes: randomized to nivolumab then ipilimumab (arm A) or the reverse (arm B). Data came from immunoSEQ multiplex PCR; TCRdb stores just in-frame clones and leaves some out. Of 8,000 or so clones in the sample, under 95% were seen once. The material was CD8+ T cells sorted from blood (inferred from file names), obtained from a patient given nivolumab and ipilimumab in sequence. The receptors stem from a human donor with melanoma.

The V gene is TRBV7-9, the J gene TRBJ1-2; D unclear. The CDR3 has 13 amino acids. V was pared by 4 bases and J by 4 bases, with 10 bases between. Looked up from germline, CDR1 is SEHNR and CDR2 is FQNEAQ (reference sequence). The CDR3 DNA follows: TGTGCCAGCAGCTCCACAGAGTTCTATGGCTACACCTTC. It encodes CASSSTEFYGYTF.

This chain joins TRBV4-2 and TRBJ1-1, with D tentatively TRBD1 (5 bases). The CDR3 has 13 amino acids. V was trimmed by 1 base and J by 4 bases, leaving 7 bases between them. Germline CDR1 is LGHNA and CDR2 is YNFKEQ. CDR3 coding DNA: TGTGCCAGCAGCCAAGTCGGGGGCACTGAAGCTTTCTTT. It specifies CASSQVGGTEAFF.